This section outlines one T cell receptor beta chain sequence together with its context. Its cognate antigen is unknown. This same CDR3 is encoded by further DNA sequences in the sample. This record comes from a study of CD8 T cells in acute hepatitis C reinfection. This table comes from immunoSEQ multiplex PCR, and its TCRdb copy is limited to in-frame clones, with some not included. Of 30,000 to 45,000 clones listed, approximately 83% were seen once; the top ten hold roughly 9.8%. Described time point: naive CD8 control sorted from an acute-time-point sample. Montreal Hepatitis C Cohort donors who inject drugs were seen every 3 months. The study's findings and limits: Acute resolver, follow-up resolver and acute chronic samples had similar high diversity. Overrepresentation in the naive pool did not explain the preferential TRBV04 and TRBV06 usage seen in all groups.

There are 15 residues in the CDR3. The V end lost 0 bases, the J end lost 1 base, and 9 bases lay between the germline ends. Per the germline V gene, CDR1 is SGDLS and CDR2 is YYNGEE. This chain links TRBV9 with TRBJ2-3, with TRBD2 as a possible D gene (6 bases). Source material: naive CD8+ T cells from PBMCs. The clonotype was recovered from a woman aged 18 to 35 who spontaneously cleared hepatitis C infection. The CDR3, as DNA: TGTGCCAGCAGCGTAGAGGGCGGGGGCACAGATACGCAGTATTTT. Its translation is CASSVEGGGTDTQYF. Based on the CDR3 plus reference TRBV9 and TRBJ2-3, the full variable domain is DSGVTQTPKHLITATGQRVTLRCSPRSGDLSVYWYQQSLDQGLQFLIQYYNGEERAKGNILERFSAQQFPDLHSELNLSSLELGDSALYFCASSVEGGGTDTQYFGPGTRLTVL.